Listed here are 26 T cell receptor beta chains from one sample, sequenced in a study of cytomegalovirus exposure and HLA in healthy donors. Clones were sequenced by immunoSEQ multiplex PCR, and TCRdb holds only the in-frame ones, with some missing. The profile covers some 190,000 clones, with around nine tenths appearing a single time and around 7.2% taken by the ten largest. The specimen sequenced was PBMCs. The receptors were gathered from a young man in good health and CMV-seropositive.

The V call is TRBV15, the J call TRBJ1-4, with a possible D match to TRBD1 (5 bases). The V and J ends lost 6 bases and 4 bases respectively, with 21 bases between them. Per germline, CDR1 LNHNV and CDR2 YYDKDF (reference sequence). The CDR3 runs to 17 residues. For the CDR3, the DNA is TGTGCCACCAGTCCCAGAGGGGCGGGACGGAGTAATGAAAAACTGTTTTTT. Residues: CATSPRGAGRSNEKLFF.

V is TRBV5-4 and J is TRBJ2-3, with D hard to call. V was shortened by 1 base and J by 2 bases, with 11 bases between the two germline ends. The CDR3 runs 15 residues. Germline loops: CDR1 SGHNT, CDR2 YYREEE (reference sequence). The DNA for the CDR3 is TGTGCCAGCAGCTTGCGGCCGCGGAACACAGATACGCAGTATTTT. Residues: CASSLRPRNTDTQYF.

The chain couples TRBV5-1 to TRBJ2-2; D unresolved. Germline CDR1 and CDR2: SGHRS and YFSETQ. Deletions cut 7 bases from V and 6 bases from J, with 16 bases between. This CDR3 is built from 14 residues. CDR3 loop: CASATEDLAGELFF. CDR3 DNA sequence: TGCGCCAGCGCCACTGAGGACCTGGCCGGGGAGCTGTTTTTT.

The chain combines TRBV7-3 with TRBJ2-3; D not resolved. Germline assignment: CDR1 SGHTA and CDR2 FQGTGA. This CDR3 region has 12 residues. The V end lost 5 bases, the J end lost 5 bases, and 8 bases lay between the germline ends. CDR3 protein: CASSQMGDTQYF. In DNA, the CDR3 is TGTGCCAGCAGCCAAATGGGAGATACGCAGTATTTT.

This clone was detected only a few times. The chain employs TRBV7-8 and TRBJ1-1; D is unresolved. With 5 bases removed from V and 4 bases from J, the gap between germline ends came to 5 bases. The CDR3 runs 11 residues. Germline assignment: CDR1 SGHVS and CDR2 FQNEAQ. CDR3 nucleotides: TGTGCCAGCAGCAACAGCACTGAAGCTTTCTTT. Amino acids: CASSNSTEAFF.

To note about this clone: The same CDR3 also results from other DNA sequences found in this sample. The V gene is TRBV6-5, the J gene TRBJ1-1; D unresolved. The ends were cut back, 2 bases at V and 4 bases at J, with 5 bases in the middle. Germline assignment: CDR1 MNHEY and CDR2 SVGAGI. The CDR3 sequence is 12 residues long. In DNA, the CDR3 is TGTGCCAGCAGTTACGGTGGCACTGAAGCTTTCTTT. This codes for CASSYGGTEAFF.

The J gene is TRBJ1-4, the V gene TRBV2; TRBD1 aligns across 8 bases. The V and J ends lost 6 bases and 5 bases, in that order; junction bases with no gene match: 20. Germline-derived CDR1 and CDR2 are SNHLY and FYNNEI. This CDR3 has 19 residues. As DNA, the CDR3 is TGTGCCAGCAGAACCTCCGGGACAGGAGAATTGGGGCCCAATGAAAAACTGTTTTTT. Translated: CASRTSGTGELGPNEKLFF.

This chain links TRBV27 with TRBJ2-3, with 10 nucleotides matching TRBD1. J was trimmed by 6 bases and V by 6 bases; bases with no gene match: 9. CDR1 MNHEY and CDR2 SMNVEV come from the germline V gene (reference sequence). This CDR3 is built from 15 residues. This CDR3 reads CASRISRQGADTQYF. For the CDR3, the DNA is TGTGCCAGCAGGATTTCAAGACAGGGGGCCGATACGCAGTATTTT.

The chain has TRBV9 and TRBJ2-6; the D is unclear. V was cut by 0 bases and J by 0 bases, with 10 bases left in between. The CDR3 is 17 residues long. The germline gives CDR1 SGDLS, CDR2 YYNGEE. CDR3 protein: CASSVELVASGANVLTF. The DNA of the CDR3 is TGTGCCAGCAGCGTAGAGCTGGTGGCCTCTGGGGCCAACGTCCTGACTTTC.

The DNA of the CDR3 is TGTGCCAGTCGACAGGGGGCGGGCGCTAGCGCGGGCTACGAGCAGTACTTC. Translating it yields CASRQGAGASAGYEQYF. V gene TRBV19 combines with J gene TRBJ2-7; 10 nucleotides match TRBD1. V lost 8 bases and J lost 3; bases outside the gene matches: 16. CDR1 is LNHDA, CDR2 SQIVND, per germline (reference sequence). CDR3 length equals 17 residues. Full variable domain (outside the CDR3, taken from reference TRBV19 and TRBJ2-7): DGGITQSPKYLFRKEGQNVTLSCEQNLNHDAMYWYRQDPGQGLRLIYYSQIVNDFQKGDIAEGYSVSREKKESFPLTVTSAQKNPTAFYLCASRQGAGASAGYEQYFGPGTRLTVT.

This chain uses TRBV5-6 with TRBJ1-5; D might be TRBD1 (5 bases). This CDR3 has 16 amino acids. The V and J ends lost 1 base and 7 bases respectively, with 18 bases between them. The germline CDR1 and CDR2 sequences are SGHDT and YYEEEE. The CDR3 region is CASSLLGGRSKQPQHF. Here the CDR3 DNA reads TGTGCCAGCAGCTTGTTGGGGGGACGGAGTAAACAGCCCCAGCATTTT. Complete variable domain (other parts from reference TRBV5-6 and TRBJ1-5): DAGVTQSPTHLIKTRGQQVTLRCSPKSGHDTVSWYQQALGQGPQFIFQYYEEEERQRGNFPDRFSGHQFPNYSSELNVNALLLGDSALYLCASSLLGGRSKQPQHFGDGTRLSIL.

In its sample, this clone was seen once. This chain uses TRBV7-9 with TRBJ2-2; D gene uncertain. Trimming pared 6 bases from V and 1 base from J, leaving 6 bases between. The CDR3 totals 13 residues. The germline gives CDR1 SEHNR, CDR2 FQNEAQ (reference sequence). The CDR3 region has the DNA TGTGCCAGCAGAGGGCTGAACACCGGGGAGCTGTTTTTT. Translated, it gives CASRGLNTGELFF.

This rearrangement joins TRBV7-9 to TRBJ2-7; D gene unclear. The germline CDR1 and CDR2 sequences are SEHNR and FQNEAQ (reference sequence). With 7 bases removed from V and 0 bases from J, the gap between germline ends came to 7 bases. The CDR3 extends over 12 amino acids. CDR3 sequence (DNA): TGTGCCAGCACGCGGACCTCCTACGAGCAGTACTTC. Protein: CASTRTSYEQYF.

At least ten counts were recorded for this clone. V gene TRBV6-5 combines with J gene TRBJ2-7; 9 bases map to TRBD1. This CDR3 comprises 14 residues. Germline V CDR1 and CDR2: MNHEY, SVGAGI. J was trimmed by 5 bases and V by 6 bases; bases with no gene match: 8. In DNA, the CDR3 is TGTGCCAGCAGACCGGGACAGGGCCCACACGAGCAGTACTTC. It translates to CASRPGQGPHEQYF.

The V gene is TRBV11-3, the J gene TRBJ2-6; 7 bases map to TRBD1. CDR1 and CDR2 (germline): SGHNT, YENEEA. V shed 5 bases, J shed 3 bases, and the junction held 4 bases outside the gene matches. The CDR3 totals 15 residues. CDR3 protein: CASSPRQGGANVLTF. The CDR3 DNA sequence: TGTGCCAGCAGCCCTCGACAGGGTGGGGCCAACGTCCTGACTTTC.

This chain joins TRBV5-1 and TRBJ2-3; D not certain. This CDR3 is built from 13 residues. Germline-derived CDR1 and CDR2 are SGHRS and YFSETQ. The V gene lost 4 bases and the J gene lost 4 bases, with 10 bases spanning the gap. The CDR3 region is CASSPTVADTQYF. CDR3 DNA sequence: TGCGCCAGCAGCCCAACCGTTGCAGATACGCAGTATTTT.

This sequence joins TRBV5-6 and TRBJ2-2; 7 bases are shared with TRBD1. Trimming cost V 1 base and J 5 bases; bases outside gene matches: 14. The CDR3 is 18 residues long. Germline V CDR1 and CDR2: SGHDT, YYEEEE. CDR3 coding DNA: TGTGCCAGCAGCTTGTTGTTGGGACAGAACCTGAGGACCGGGGAGCTGTTTTTT. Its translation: CASSLLLGQNLRTGELFF.

Here the CDR3 DNA reads TGTGCCAGTATAATGGGCCAACAGGGTGTCGGGCCCCAGCATTTT. Protein sequence: CASIMGQQGVGPQHF. V is TRBV19 and J is TRBJ1-5, with D perhaps matching TRBD1 (6 bases). Deletions cut 7 bases from V and 9 bases from J, with 22 bases between. The CDR3 length is 15 residues. Germline V CDR1 and CDR2: LNHDA, SQIVND (reference sequence).

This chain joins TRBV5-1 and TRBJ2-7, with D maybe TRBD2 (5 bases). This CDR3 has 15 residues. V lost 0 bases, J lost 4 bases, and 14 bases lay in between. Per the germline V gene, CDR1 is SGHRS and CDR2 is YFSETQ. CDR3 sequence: CASSLVGSGTYEQYF. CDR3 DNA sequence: TGCGCCAGCAGCTTGGTGGGCAGCGGAACTTACGAGCAGTACTTC.

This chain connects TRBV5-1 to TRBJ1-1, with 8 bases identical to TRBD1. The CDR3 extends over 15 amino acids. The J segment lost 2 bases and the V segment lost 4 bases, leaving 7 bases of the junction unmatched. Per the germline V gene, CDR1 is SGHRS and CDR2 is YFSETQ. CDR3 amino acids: CASSMRQGSNTEAFF. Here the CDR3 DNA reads TGCGCCAGCAGCATGAGACAGGGGTCTAACACTGAAGCTTTCTTT.

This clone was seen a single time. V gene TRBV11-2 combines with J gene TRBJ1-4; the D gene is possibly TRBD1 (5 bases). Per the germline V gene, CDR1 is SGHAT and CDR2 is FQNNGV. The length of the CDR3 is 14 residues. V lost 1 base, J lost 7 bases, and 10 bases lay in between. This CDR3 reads CASSLGQGGEKLFF. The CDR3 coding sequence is TGTGCCAGCAGCTTAGGGCAGGGCGGTGAAAAACTGTTTTTT.

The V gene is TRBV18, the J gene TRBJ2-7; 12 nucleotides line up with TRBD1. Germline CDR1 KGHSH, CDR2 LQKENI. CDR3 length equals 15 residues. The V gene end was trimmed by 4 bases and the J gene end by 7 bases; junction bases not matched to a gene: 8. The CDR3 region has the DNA TGTGCCAGCTCACGTCCCGGGACAGGGGGCGGTGAGCAGTACTTC. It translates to CASSRPGTGGGEQYF.

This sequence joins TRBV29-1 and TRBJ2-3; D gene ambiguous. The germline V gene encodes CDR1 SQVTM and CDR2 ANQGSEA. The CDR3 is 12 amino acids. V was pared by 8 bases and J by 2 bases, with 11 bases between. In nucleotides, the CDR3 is TGCAGCATATCCACAGACACAGATACGCAGTATTTT. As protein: CSISTDTDTQYF.

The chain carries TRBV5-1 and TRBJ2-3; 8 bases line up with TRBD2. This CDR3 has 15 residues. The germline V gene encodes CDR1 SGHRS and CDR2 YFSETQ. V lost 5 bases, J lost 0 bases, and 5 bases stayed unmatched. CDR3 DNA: TGCGCCAGCAGGGAGCGGGGGACTAGCACAGATACGCAGTATTTT. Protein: CASRERGTSTDTQYF. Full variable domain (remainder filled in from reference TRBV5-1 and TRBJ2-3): KAGVTQTPRYLIKTRGQQVTLSCSPISGHRSVSWYQQTPGQGLQFLFEYFSETQRNKGNFPGRFSGRQFSNSRSEMNVSTLELGDSALYLCASRERGTSTDTQYFGPGTRLTVL.

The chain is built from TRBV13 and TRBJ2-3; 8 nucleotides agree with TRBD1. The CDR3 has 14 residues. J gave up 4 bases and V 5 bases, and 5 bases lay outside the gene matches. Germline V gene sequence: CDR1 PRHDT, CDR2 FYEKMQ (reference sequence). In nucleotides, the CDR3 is TGTGCCAGCAGCAAACAGGGGGAGGCAGATACGCAGTATTTT. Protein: CASSKQGEADTQYF.

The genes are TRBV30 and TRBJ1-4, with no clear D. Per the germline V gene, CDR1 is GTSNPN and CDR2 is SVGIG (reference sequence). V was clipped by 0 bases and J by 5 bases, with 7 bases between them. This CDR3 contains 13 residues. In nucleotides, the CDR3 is TGTGCCTGGAGTGTTGTGCCAAATGAAAAACTGTTTTTT. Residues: CAWSVVPNEKLFF.